This T cell receptor beta chain appears in the sequencing data of a study of T cell responses to AZD1222 COVID-19 vaccine (dated by TCRdb to about 2021). Describing the broader study: A total of over 230 trial participants underwent TCR sequencing, of whom under 220 had received two doses of AZD1222 and 26 had received two doses of the MenACWY control vaccine. Enrollment into the trials was organized by age into subgroups of 18-55, 56-69 and 70-plus years, and those subgroups contained about 150, 27 and 61 TCR-sequenced participants, respectively.

Sample time point, as interpreted from the label and publication: about 28 days (+/-7) after the second vaccine dose. The treatment or condition label corresponds to: meningococcal conjugate vaccine given as trial control. The vaccinee samples were drawn from two UK trials, COV001 and COV002, one of which was a single-blind randomized controlled phase 2/3 trial testing AZD1222 (ChAdOx1 nCoV-19) in healthy adults. For TCRbeta chain sequencing, PBMC samples were collected from trial participants at day 0 and at day 28 after the second dose. The study at large found these results: Reportedly, almost half of the unique spike-specific TCRs recognized epitopes lying outside the regions that are mutated in the B.1.351 and B.1.1.7 variants. After two AZD1222 doses, both the breadth and the depth of spike-specific TCRs were significantly higher than at day 0 and than in MenACWY recipients. Conclusions about previously exposed vaccinees are limited, since just six AZD1222 recipients were seropositive for SARS-CoV-2 at baseline. In the small 56-69-year group, the increase in depth fell short of significance, most likely because of low power. Vaccine-associated CD4 TCRs spanned the whole spike protein, with dominant responses in regions 160-218 and 743-854. Because no samples from the day 14 peak response were available, repertoires could be characterized only after the peak T cell response. Most participants were white British and females outnumbered males, and the authors suggested that clonal diversity may have been underestimated.

Including the terminal cysteine and phenylalanine, the CDR3 comprises 15 residues. Only the CDR3 portion is preserved as DNA: 45 bases, with reading frame beginning at the first base. V drops 3 bases and J drops 5 bases, leaving 15 bases in between. CDR1 SGHKS and CDR2 YYEKEE were looked up in the germline V gene (reference sequence). Turning to this clone: There is no known antigen for this receptor. No per-base quality is available; no much larger clone lies one base away.

The CDR3 regions of human TCRbeta chains were analyzed by immunosequencing. From the authors' description of their analysis: Repertoire TCRs were matched against a reference library of SARS-CoV-2-specific TCRs generated with the MIRA antigen-specificity platform. Breadth was defined as the fraction of unique TCRs that were SARS-CoV-2-associated. Depth was defined as the fraction of total T cells that were SARS-CoV-2-associated. Using the MIRA data, every spike-specific TCR was mapped to the spike region that the TCR reacted to and assigned to either a CD4 or a CD8 class. Log10-transformed breadth and depth values were compared by one-way ANOVA with Sidak's multiple comparisons tests. TCRdb re-hosts the immuneACCESS table, in-frame sequences only. Its copies lack some clones; in the studies checked, an unresolved V gene accounts for under half of them, and the cause for the rest is not known. V, J and clone size are those of that table, while D and trimming were read from the DNA. For this sample the table gives about 150,000 clones, of which about 90% were detected only once. The top ten clonotypes cover around 7.6% of the sample.

The specimen comprised peripheral blood, sampled 28 days after the second dose of the MenACWY control vaccine. Recombination connected TRBV5-5 to TRBJ1-5; the D gene is not confidently resolved. The source is an adult who received the MenACWY meningococcal vaccine as a control. In nucleotide form, the sequence is TGTGCCAGCAGCTCCCTAGTTCCGGGAGATCAGCCCCAGCATTTT. Its protein is CASSSLVPGDQPQHF.